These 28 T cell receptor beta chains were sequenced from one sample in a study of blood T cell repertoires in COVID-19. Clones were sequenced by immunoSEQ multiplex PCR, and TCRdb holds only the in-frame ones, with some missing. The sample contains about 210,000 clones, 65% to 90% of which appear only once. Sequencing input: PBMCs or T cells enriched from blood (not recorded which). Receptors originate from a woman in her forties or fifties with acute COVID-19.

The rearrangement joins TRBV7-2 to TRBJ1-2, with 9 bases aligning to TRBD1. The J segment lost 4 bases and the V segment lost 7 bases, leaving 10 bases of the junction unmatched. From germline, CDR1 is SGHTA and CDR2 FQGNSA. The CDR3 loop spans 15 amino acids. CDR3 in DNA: TGTGCCAGCAAACTTATGGGACAGGGTCGCTATGGCTACACCTTC. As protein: CASKLMGQGRYGYTF.

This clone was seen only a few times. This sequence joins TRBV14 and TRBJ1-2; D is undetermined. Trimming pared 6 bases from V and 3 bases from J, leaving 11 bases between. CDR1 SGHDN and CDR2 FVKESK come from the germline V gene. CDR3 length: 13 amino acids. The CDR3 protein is CASSSSEHYGYTF. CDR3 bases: TGTGCCAGCAGTTCCAGCGAACACTATGGCTACACCTTC.

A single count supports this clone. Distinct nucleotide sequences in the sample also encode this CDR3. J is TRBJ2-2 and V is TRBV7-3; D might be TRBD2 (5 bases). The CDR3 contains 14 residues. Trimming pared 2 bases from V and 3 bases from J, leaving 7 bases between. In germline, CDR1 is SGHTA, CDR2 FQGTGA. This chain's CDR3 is CASSLGRDTGELFF. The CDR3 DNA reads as TGTGCCAGCAGCTTAGGGCGGGACACCGGGGAGCTGTTTTTT.

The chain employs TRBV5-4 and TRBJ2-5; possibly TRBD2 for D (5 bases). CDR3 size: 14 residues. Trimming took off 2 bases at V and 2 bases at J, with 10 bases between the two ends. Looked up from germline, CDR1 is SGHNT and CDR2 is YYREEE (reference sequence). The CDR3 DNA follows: TGTGCCAGCAGCTTCGCGAGCGGTCAAGAGACCCAGTACTTC. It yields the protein CASSFASGQETQYF. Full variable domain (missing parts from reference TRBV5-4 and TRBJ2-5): ETGVTQSPTHLIKTRGQQVTLRCSSQSGHNTVSWYQQALGQGPQFIFQYYREEENGRGNFPPRFSGLQFPNYSSELNVNALELDDSALYLCASSFASGQETQYFGPGTRLLVL.

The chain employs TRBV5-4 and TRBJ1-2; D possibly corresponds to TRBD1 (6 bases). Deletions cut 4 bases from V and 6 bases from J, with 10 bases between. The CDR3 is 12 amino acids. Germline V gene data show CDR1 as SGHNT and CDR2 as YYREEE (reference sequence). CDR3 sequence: CASSRQGHGYTF. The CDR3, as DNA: TGTGCCAGCAGCCGCCAGGGGCATGGCTACACCTTC. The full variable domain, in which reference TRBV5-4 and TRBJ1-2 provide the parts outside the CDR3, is ETGVTQSPTHLIKTRGQQVTLRCSSQSGHNTVSWYQQALGQGPQFIFQYYREEENGRGNFPPRFSGLQFPNYSSELNVNALELDDSALYLCASSRQGHGYTFGSGTRLTVV.

The DNA of the CDR3 is TGTGCCTGGAGTGCTGCCGGGACTAGCGGGAAAAGCTCCTACGAGCAGTACTTC. It yields the protein CAWSAAGTSGKSSYEQYF. The J gene is TRBJ2-7, the V gene TRBV30; 13 bases map to TRBD2. Unmatched junction bases numbered 9, after V lost 1 base and J lost 0 bases. Germline assignment: CDR1 GTSNPN and CDR2 SVGIG (reference sequence). This CDR3 has 18 amino acids.

The CDR3 loop reads CASSFTGATDTQYF. The DNA for the CDR3 is TGTGCCAGCAGTTTCACAGGGGCCACAGATACGCAGTATTTT. The chain joins TRBV27 to TRBJ2-3; 7 bases map to TRBD1. V lost 3 bases and J lost 2; bases outside the gene matches: 2. The length of the CDR3 is 14 residues. The germline CDR1 and CDR2 sequences are MNHEY and SMNVEV (reference sequence).

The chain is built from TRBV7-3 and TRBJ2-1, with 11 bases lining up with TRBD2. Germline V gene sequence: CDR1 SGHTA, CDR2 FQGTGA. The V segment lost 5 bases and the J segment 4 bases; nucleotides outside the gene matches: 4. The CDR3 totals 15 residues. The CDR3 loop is CASSPGTSGYNEQFF. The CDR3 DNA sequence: TGTGCCAGCAGCCCCGGGACTAGCGGTTACAATGAGCAGTTCTTC. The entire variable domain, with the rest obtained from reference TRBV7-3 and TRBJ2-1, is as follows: GAGVSQTPSNKVTEKGKYVELRCDPISGHTALYWYRQSLGQGPEFLIYFQGTGAADDSGLPNDRFFAVRPEGSVSTLKIQRTERGDSAVYLCASSPGTSGYNEQFFGPGTRLTVL.

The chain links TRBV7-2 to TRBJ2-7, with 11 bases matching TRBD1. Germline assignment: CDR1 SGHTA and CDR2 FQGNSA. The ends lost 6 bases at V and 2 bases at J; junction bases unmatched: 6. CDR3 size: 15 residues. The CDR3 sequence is CASSRGQGAAYEQYF. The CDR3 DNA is TGTGCCAGCAGTCGAGGACAGGGGGCAGCCTACGAGCAGTACTTC.

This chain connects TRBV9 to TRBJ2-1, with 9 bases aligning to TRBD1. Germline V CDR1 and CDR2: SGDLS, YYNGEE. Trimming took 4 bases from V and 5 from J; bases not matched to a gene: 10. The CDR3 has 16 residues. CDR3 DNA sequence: TGTGCCAGCAGCCCCCACAGGGGGCAATCAAACAATGAGCAGTTCTTC. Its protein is CASSPHRGQSNNEQFF.

CDR3 loop: CASSPPGREVTGELFF. CDR3 coding DNA: TGCGCCAGCAGCCCCCCTGGCCGGGAGGTCACCGGGGAGCTGTTTTTT. The chain couples TRBV5-1 to TRBJ2-2; TRBD2 aligns across 7 bases. The CDR3 is made up of 16 amino acids. Germline V gene lookup returns CDR1 SGHRS and CDR2 YFSETQ. V lost 4 bases and J lost 4; bases outside the gene matches: 10.

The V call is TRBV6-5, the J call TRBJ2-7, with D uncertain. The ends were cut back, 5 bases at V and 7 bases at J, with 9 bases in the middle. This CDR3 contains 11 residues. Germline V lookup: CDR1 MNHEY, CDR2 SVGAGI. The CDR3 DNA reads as TGTGCCAGCAGTAACACCTGGGAGCAGTACTTC. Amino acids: CASSNTWEQYF.

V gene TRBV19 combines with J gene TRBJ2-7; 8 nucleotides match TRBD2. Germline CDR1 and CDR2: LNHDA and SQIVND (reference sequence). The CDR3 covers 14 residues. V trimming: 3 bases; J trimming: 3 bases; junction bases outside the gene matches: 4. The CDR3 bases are TGTGCCAGTAGTATTAGCGGGACCTACTACGAGCAGTACTTC. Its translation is CASSISGTYYEQYF.

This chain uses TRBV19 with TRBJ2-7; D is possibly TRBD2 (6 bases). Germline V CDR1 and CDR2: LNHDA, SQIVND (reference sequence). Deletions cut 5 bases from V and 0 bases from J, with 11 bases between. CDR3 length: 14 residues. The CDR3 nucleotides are TGTGCCAGTAGTTACGGGACTTCCTCCTACGAGCAGTACTTC. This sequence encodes CASSYGTSSYEQYF.

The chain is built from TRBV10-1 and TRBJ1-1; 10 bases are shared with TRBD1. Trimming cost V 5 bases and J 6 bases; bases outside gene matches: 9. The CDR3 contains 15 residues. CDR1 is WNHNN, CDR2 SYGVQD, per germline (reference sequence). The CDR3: CASSKPGQGPAEAFF. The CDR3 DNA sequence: TGCGCCAGCAGTAAACCGGGACAGGGGCCGGCTGAAGCTTTCTTT.

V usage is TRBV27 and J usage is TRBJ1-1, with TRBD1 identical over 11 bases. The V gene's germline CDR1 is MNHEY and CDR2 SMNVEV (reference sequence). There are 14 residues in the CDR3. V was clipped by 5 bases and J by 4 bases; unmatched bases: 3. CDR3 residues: CASSPGTGGTEAFF. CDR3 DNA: TGTGCCAGCAGTCCCGGGACAGGGGGCACTGAAGCTTTCTTT.

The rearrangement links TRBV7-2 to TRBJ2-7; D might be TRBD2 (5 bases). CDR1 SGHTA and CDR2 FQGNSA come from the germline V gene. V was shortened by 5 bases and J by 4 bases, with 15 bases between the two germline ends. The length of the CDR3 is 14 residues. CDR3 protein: CASSPQTRGYEQYF. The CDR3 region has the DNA TGTGCCAGCAGCCCTCAAACTCGGGGTTACGAGCAGTACTTC. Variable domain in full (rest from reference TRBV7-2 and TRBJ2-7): GAGVSQSPSNKVTEKGKDVELRCDPISGHTALYWYRQSLGQGLEFLIYFQGNSAPDKSGLPSDRFSAERTGGSVSTLTIQRTQQEDSAVYLCASSPQTRGYEQYFGPGTRLTVT.

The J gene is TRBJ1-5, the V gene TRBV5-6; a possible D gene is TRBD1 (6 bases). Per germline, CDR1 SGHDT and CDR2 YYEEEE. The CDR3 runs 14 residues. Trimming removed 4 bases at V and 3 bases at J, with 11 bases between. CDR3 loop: CASSPRGANQPQHF. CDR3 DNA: TGTGCCAGCAGCCCCCGGGGGGCCAATCAGCCCCAGCATTTT. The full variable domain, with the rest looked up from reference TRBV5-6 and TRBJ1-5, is DAGVTQSPTHLIKTRGQQVTLRCSPKSGHDTVSWYQQALGQGPQFIFQYYEEEERQRGNFPDRFSGHQFPNYSSELNVNALLLGDSALYLCASSPRGANQPQHFGDGTRLSIL.

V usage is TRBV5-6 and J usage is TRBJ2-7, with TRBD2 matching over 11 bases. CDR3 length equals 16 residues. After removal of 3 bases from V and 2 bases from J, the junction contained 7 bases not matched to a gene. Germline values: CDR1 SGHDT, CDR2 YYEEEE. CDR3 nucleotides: TGTGCCAGCAGCTGGGGAGGGACTAGCGGAACCTACGAGCAGTACTTC. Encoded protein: CASSWGGTSGTYEQYF. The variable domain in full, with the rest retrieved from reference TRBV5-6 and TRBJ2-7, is DAGVTQSPTHLIKTRGQQVTLRCSPKSGHDTVSWYQQALGQGPQFIFQYYEEEERQRGNFPDRFSGHQFPNYSSELNVNALLLGDSALYLCASSWGGTSGTYEQYFGPGTRLTVT.

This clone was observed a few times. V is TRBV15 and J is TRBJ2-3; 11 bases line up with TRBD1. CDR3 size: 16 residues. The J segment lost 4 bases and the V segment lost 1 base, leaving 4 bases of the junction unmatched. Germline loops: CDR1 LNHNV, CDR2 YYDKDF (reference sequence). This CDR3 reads CATSRGTGGGPDTQYF. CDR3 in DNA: TGTGCCACCAGCAGAGGGACAGGGGGCGGCCCAGATACGCAGTATTTT.

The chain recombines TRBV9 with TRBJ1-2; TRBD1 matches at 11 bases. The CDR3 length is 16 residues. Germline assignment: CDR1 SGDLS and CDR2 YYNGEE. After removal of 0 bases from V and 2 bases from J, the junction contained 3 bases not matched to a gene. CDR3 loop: CASSVGTGGPNYGYTF. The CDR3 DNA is TGTGCCAGCAGCGTAGGGACAGGGGGCCCCAACTATGGCTACACCTTC.

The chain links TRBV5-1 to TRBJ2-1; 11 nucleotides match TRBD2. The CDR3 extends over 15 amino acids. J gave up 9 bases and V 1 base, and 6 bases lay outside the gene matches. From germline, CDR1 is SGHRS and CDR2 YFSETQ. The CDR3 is CASSLISGGASEQFF. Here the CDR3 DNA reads TGCGCCAGCAGCTTGATTAGCGGGGGGGCCTCTGAGCAGTTCTTC.

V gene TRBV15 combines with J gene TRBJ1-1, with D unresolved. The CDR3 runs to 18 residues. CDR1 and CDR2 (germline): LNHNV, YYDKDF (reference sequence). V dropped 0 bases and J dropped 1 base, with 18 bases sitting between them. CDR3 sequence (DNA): TGTGCCACCAGCAGAGATAGAATAACAGCTTTAAGGAACACTGAAGCTTTCTTT. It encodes CATSRDRITALRNTEAFF. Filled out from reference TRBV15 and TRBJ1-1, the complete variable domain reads DAMVIQNPRYQVTQFGKPVTLSCSQTLNHNVMYWYQQKSSQAPKLLFHYYDKDFNNEADTPDNFQSRRPNTSFCFLDIRSPGLGDTAMYLCATSRDRITALRNTEAFFGQGTRLTVV.

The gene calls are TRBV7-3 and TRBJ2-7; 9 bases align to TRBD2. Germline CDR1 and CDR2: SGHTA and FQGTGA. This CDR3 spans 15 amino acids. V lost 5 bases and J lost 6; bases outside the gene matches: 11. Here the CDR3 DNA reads TGTGCCAGCAGCCCTCAAGGGGGTAGCGGGAGCGAGCAGTACTTC. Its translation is CASSPQGGSGSEQYF. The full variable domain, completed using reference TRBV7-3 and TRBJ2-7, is GAGVSQTPSNKVTEKGKYVELRCDPISGHTALYWYRQSLGQGPEFLIYFQGTGAADDSGLPNDRFFAVRPEGSVSTLKIQRTERGDSAVYLCASSPQGGSGSEQYFGPGTRLTVT.

As DNA, the CDR3 is TGTGCCAGTAGTATCGGGTACGGGGAGCTGTTTTTT. This encodes CASSIGYGELFF. The rearrangement uses TRBV19 and TRBJ2-2; D not resolved. V lost 3 bases, J lost 7 bases, and 6 bases lay in between. This CDR3 is built from 12 residues. Germline V gene lookup returns CDR1 LNHDA and CDR2 SQIVND (reference sequence).

CDR3 sequence (DNA): TGTGCCAGCAGCACGGAATACGCCGGGACTAGCGTTAAAACAGATACGCAGTATTTT. Translation: CASSTEYAGTSVKTDTQYF. This sequence joins TRBV7-2 and TRBJ2-3; 10 bases are shared with TRBD2. CDR1 and CDR2 (germline): SGHTA, FQGNSA. This CDR3 is built from 19 residues. V was pared by 5 bases and J by 3 bases, with 17 bases of the junction left unmatched.

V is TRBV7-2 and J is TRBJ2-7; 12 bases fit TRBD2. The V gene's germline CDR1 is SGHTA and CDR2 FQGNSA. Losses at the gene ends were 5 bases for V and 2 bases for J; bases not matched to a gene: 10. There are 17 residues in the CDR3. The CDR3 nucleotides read TGTGCCAGCAGCCCCAGGCCGCTAGCGGGAGGGCCCTACGAGCAGTACTTC. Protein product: CASSPRPLAGGPYEQYF.

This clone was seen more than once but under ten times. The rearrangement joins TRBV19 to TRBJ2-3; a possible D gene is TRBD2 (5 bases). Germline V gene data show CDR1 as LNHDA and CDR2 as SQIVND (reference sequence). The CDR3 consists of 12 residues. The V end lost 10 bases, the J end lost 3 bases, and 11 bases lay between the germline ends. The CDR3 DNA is TGTGCCACGCGGACTGGGACAGATACGCAGTATTTT. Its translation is CATRTGTDTQYF.